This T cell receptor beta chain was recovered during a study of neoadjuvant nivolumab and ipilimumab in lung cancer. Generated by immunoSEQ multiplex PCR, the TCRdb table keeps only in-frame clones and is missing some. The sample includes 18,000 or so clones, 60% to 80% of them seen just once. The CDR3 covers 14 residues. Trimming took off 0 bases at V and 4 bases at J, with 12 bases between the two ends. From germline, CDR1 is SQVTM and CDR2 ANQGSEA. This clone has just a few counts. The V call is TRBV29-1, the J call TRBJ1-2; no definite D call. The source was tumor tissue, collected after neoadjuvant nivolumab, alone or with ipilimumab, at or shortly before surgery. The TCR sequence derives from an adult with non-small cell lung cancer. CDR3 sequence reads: CSVEELGHGYGYTF. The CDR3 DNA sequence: TGCAGCGTTGAAGAACTTGGGCACGGCTATGGCTACACCTTC.